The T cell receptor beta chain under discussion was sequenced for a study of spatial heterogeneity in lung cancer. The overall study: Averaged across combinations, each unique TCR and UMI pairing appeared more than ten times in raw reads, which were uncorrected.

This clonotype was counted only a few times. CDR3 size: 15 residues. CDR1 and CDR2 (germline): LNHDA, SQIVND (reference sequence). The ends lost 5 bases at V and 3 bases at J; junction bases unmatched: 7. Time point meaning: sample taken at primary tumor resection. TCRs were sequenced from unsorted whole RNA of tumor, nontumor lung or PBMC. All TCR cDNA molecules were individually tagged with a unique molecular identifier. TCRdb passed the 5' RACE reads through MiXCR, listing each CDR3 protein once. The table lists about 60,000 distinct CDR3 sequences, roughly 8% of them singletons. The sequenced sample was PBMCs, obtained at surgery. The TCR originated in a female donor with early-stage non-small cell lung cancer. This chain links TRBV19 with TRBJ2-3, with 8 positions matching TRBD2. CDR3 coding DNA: TGTGCCAGTAGTCCCCAGCGGGAGAGGACAGATACGCAGTATTTT. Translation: CASSPQRERTDTQYF.